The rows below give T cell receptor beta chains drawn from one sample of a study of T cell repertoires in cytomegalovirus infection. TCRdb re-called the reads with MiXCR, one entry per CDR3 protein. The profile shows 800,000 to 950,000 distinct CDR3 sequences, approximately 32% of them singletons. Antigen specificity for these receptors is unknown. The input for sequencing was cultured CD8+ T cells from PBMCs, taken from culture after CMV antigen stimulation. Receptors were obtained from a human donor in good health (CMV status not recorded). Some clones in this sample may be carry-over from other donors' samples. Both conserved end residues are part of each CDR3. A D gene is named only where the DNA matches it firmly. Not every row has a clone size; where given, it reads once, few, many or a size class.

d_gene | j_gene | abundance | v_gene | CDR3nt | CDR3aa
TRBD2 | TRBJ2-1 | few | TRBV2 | TGTGCCAGCAGCGTTAGCGGGGCCTCCTACAATGAGCAGTTCTTC | CASSVSGASYNEQFF
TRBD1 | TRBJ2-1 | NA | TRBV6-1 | TGTGCCAGCAGCCAACAGGGGCACCAATCCTACAATGAGCAGTTCTTC | CASSQQGHQSYNEQFF
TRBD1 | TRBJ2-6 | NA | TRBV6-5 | TGTGCCAGCATAGAATCAGGGGGACACCGATTCTCTGGGGCCAACGTCCTGACTTTC | CASIESGGHRFSGANVLTF
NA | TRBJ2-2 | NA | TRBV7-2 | TGTGCCAGCAGCTTAGGGCGGGGACCTTACACCGGGGAGCTGTTTTTT | CASSLGRGPYTGELFF
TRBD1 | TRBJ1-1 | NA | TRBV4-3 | TGCGCCAGCAGCCAGGACACTACCGGGCAGGGGGATTGGACTGAAGCTTTCTTT | CASSQDTTGQGDWTEAFF
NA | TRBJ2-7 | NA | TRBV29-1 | TGCAGCGTTGAAGAGGAGGGGGGGAGCTCCTACGAGCAGTACTTC | CSVEEEGGSSYEQYF
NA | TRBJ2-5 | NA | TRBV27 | TGTGCCAGCAGTCCCTATGCGGATAAAGAGACCCAGTACTTC | CASSPYADKETQYF
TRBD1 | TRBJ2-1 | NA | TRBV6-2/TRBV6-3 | TGTGCCAGCTCGGGGCAGGGCAGGGGGTCTTATGAGCAGTTCTTC | CASSGQGRGSYEQFF
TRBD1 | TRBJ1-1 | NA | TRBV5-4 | TGTGCCAGCAGCCCGGACAGGGGTTCGGGGACTGAAGCTTTCTTT | CASSPDRGSGTEAFF
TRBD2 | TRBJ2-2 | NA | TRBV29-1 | TGCAGCGTTGATTTAGCGGGGAGTGGAAACACCGGGGAGCTGTTTTTT | CSVDLAGSGNTGELFF
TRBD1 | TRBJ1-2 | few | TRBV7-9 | TGTGCCAGCAGCTTTCTCCAGGGGGCCGCTAACTATGGCTACACCTTC | CASSFLQGAANYGYTF
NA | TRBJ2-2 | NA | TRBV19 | TGTGCCAGTAGTATAGATCGAACGAACACCGGGGAGCTGTTTTTT | CASSIDRTNTGELFF
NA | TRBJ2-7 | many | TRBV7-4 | TGTGCCAGCAGCTTACGCAGATTTGGGGACGAGCAGTACTTC | CASSLRRFGDEQYF
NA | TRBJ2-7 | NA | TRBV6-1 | TGTGCCAGCACCACCCCTGACAGGCACTACGAGCAGTACTTC | CASTTPDRHYEQYF
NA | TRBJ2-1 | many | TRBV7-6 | TGTGCTAGCAGCTTAAAAGACTACAATGAGCAGTTCTTC | CASSLKDYNEQFF
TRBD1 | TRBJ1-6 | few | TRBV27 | TGTGCCAGCAGTTTCCCGGGACAGGGATCCCTCCACTTT | CASSFPGQGSLHF
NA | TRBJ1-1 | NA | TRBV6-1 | TGTGCCAGCAGTGAAGCAGCTTGGGGGACTGAAGCTTTCTTT | CASSEAAWGTEAFF
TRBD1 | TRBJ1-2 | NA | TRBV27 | TGTGCCAGCAGCCCCGCAGGGGGCAACTATGGCTACACCTTC | CASSPAGGNYGYTF
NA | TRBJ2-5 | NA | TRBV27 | TGTGCCAGCAGTCCACCGGACTCCAAGACCCAGTACTTC | CASSPPDSKTQYF
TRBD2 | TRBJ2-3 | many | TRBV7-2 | TGTGCCAGCAGCTTCCCGGGGACTAGCGGGAGCACAGATACGCAGTATTTT | CASSFPGTSGSTDTQYF
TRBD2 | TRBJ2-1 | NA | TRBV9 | TGTGCCAGCAGCGTTACCGGGACTAGGCTCAATGAGCAGTTCTTC | CASSVTGTRLNEQFF
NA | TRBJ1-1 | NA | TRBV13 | TGTGCCAGCAGCTTAGACCGCTGGAAGAACACTGAAGCTTTCTTT | CASSLDRWKNTEAFF
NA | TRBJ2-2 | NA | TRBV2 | TGTGCCAGCAGGGCGGATCCCACCGGGGAGCTGTTTTTT | CASRADPTGELFF
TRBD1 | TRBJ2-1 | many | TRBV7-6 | TGTGCCAGCAGCTTAAGAGGGACAGGGCCCTACAATGAGCAGTTCTTC | CASSLRGTGPYNEQFF
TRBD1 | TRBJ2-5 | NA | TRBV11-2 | TGTGCCAGCAGCTCTCCGACAGGGTTGGAGACCCAGTACTTC | CASSSPTGLETQYF
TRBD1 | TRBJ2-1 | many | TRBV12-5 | TGTGCTAGTGGTTTGGTACTGGGACAGAAATACAATGAGCAGTTCTTC | CASGLVLGQKYNEQFF
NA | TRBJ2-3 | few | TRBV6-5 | TGTGCCAGCAGTCTCCGACAGCCACCCTTGAATACGCAGTATTTT | CASSLRQPPLNTQYF
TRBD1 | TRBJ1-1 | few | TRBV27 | TGTGCCAGCAGTTTATCGGACCCTCGACAGGGTAGGATTACTGAAGCTTTCTTT | CASSLSDPRQGRITEAFF
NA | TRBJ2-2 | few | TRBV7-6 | TGTGCCAGCAGCTTAGCTGGCAGCGGCGTGTTGGCCGGGGAGCTGTTTTTT | CASSLAGSGVLAGELFF
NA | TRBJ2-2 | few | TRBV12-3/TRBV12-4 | TGTGCCAGCACCTCTGTGGCCCCCGGGGAGCTGTTTTTT | CASTSVAPGELFF
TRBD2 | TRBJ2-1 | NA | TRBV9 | TGTGCCAGCAGCGATAGCGGGGGGATCTACAATGAGCAGTTCTTC | CASSDSGGIYNEQFF